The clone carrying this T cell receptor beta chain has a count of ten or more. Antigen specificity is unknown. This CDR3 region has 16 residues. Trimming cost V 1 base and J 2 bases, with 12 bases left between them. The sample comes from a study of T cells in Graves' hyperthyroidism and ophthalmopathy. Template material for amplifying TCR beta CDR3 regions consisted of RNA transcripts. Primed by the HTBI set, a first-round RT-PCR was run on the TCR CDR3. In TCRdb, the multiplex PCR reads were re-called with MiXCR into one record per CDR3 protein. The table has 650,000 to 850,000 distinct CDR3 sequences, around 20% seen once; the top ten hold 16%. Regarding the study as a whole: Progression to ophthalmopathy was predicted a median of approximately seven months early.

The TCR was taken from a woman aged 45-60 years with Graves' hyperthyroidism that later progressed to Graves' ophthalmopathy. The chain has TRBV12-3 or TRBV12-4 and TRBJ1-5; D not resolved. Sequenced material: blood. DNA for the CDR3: TGTGCCAGCAGTTTAGGTCAGCGTCGGGGCAATCAGCCCCAGCATTTT. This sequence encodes CASSLGQRRGNQPQHF.